Here is one T cell receptor (beta chain) with its context. This specimen belongs to a study of T cell changes during pregnancy in multiple sclerosis. CDR3 length equals 15 residues. The germline gives CDR1 SNHLY, CDR2 FYNNEI. The V end lost 3 bases, the J end lost 0 bases, and 9 bases lay between the germline ends. Sequencing was performed with immunoSEQ multiplex PCR; in TCRdb, only in-frame clones are kept and a portion is missing. The table records tens of thousands of clones, around nine tenths of them present only once. Here the sequenced sample was peripheral blood, taken in the third trimester of pregnancy. The chain recombines TRBV2 with TRBJ1-5; D is uncertain. The TCR comes from a female donor with multiple sclerosis, enrolled in a pregnancy study. Here the CDR3 reads CASSESRFSNQPQHF. The DNA of the CDR3 is TGTGCCAGCAGTGAGTCCAGGTTTAGCAATCAGCCCCAGCATTTT.